This paragraph reports one TCR beta chain. The antigen remains unidentified. The data stem from a study of T cells in localized non-small cell lung cancer. V lost 5 bases to trimming and J lost 5 bases, with 7 bases between them. Germline V lookup: CDR1 PRHDT, CDR2 FYEKMQ (reference sequence). The CDR3 runs 12 residues. Findings of the study overall: Elevated circulating T cell density in blood was associated with longer overall survival. When the top 100 tumor clones were examined, a median around 61 of them also appeared in the adjacent lung, which was paired and uninvolved.

TCRdb's copy holds only in-frame clones and misses some; the assay was immunoSEQ multiplex PCR. The sample lists under 50,000 clones, roughly 88% occurring once. This receptor was obtained from a male donor older than 55 with stage II lung adenocarcinoma. The specimen was peripheral blood mononuclear cells, collected before any cancer treatment. The chain combines TRBV13 with TRBJ2-1; a weak D match, TRBD2 (6 bases). CDR3 nucleotides: TGTGCCAGCAGCGGAGGGGACAATGAGCAGTTCTTC. The encoded protein is CASSGGDNEQFF. Using reference TRBV13 and TRBJ2-1 for the parts outside the CDR3, the full variable domain is AAGVIQSPRHLIKEKRETATLKCYPIPRHDTVYWYQQGPGQDPQFLISFYEKMQSDKGSIPDRFSAQQFSDYHSELNMSSLELGDSALYFCASSGGDNEQFFGPGTRLTVL.